This TCR beta chain was found in a study of CD8 T cells in ankylosing spondylitis. A single record per CDR3 protein comes from TCRdb applying MiXCR to the 5' RACE reads. This sample has about 130,000 distinct CDR3 sequences, with roughly 6.6% found just once. V shed 4 bases, J shed 7 bases, and the junction held 3 bases outside the gene matches. Germline V gene sequence: CDR1 SEHNR, CDR2 FQNEAQ (reference sequence). CDR3 size: 12 residues. Specimen: blood, either unsorted or a sorted T cell fraction (not recorded which). This chain joins TRBV7-9 and TRBJ2-7; 8 bases are a match to TRBD1. The TCR sequence derives from a female donor with ankylosing spondylitis or in good health (not recorded which). CDR3 nucleotide sequence: TGTGCCAGCAGCTCGACAGGGGTTGAGCAGTACTTC. Protein: CASSSTGVEQYF.